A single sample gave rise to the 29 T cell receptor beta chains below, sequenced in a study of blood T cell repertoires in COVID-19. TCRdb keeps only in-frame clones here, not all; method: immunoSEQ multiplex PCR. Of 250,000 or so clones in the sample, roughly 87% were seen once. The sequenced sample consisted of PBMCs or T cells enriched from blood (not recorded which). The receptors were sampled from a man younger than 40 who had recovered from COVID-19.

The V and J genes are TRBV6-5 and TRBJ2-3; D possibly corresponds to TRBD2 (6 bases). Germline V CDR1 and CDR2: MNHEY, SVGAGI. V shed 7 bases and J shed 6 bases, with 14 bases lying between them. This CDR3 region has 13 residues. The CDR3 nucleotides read TGTGCCAGCACGGAGGGCTCCGCCGATACGCAGTATTTT. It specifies CASTEGSADTQYF.

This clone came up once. The CDR3 loop is CASSSYRGSNTGELFF. CDR3 DNA sequence: TGTGCCAGCAGCTCTTACCGGGGGTCGAACACCGGGGAGCTGTTTTTT. The chain couples TRBV7-9 to TRBJ2-2; D perhaps matches TRBD2 (6 bases). The CDR3 consists of 16 residues. Germline V lookup: CDR1 SEHNR, CDR2 FQNEAQ (reference sequence). Deletions cut 4 bases from V and 0 bases from J, with 12 bases between.

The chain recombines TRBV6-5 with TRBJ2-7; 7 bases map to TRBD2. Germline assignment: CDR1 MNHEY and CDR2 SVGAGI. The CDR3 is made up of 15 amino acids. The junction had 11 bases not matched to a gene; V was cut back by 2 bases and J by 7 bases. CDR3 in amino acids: CASSYAGTINVEQYF. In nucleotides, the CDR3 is TGTGCCAGCAGTTACGCTGGGACTATCAATGTGGAGCAGTACTTC.

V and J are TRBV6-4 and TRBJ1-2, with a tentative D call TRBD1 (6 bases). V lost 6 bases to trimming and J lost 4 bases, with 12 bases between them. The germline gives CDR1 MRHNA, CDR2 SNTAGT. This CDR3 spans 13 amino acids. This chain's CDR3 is CASRRDTGYGYTF. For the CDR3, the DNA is TGTGCCAGCAGACGGGACACCGGCTATGGCTACACCTTC.

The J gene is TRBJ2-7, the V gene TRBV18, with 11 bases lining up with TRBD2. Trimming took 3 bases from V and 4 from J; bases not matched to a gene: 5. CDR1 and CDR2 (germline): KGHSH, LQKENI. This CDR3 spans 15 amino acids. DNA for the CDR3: TGTGCCAGCTCACCGACAACTAGCGGGGGTTACGAGCAGTACTTC. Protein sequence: CASSPTTSGGYEQYF.

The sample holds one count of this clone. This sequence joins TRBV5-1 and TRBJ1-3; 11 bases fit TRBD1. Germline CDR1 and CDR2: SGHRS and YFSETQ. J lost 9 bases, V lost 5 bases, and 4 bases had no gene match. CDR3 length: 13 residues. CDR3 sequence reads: CASRAGTGGTIYF. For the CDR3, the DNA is TGCGCCAGCAGGGCCGGGACAGGGGGCACCATATATTTT. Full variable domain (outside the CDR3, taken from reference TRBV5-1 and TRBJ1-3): KAGVTQTPRYLIKTRGQQVTLSCSPISGHRSVSWYQQTPGQGLQFLFEYFSETQRNKGNFPGRFSGRQFSNSRSEMNVSTLELGDSALYLCASRAGTGGTIYFGEGSWLTVV.

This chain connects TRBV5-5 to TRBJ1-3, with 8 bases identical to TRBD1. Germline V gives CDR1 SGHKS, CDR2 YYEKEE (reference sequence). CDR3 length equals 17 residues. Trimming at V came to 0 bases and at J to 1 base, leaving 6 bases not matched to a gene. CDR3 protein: CASSLATGQASGNTIYF. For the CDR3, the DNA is TGTGCCAGCAGCTTGGCCACGGGACAGGCATCTGGAAACACCATATATTTT.

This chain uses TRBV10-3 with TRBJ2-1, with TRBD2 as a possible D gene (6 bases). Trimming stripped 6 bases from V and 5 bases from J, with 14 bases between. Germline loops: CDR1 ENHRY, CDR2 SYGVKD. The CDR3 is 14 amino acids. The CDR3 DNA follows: TGTGCCATCAGCCCCGGGACTTACAACAATGAGCAGTTCTTC. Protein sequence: CAISPGTYNNEQFF.

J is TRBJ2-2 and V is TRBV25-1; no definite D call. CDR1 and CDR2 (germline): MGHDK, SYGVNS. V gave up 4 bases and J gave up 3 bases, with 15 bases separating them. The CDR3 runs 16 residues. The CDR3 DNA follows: TGTGCCAGCAGTGGTCAGAGTGCGGCCGACACCGGGGAGCTGTTTTTT. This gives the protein CASSGQSAADTGELFF.

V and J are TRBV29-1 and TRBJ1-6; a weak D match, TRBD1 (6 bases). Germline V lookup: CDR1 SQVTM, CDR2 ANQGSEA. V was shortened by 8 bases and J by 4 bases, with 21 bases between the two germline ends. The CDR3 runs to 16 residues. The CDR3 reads CSPPEDSQIYNSPLHF. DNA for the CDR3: TGCAGCCCCCCCGAGGACAGCCAGATTTATAATTCACCCCTCCACTTT.

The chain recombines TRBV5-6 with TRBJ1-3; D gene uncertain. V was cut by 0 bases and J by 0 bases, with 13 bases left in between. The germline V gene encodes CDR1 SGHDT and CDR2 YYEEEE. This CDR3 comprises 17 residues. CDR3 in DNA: TGTGCCAGCAGCTTGGCAGGTTTCGGGGACTCTGGAAACACCATATATTTT. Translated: CASSLAGFGDSGNTIYF.

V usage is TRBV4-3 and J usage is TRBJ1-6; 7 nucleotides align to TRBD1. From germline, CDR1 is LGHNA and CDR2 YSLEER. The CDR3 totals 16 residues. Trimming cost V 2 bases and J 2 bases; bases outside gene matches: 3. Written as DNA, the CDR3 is TGCGCCAGCAGCCAAAGACAGGGAACCTATAATTCACCCCTCCACTTT. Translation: CASSQRQGTYNSPLHF.

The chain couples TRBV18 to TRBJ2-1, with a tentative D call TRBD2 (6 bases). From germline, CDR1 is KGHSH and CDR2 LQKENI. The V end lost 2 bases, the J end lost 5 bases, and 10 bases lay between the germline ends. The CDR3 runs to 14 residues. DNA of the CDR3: TGTGCCAGCTCACCAAGTAGCGGCAACAATGAGCAGTTCTTC. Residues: CASSPSSGNNEQFF.

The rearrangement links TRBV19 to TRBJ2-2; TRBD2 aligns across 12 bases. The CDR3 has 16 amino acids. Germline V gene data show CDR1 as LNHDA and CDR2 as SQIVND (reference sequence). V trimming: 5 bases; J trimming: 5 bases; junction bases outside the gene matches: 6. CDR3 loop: CASSLRTSGATGELFF. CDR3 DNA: TGTGCCAGTAGTCTGAGGACTAGCGGGGCGACCGGGGAGCTGTTTTTT.

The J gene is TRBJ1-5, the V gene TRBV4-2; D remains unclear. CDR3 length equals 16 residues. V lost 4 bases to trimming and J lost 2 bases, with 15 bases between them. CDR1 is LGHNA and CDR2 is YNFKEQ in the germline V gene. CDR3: CASSPSVGEGNQPQHF. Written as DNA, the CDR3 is TGTGCCAGCAGCCCTTCCGTCGGGGAGGGCAATCAGCCCCAGCATTTT.

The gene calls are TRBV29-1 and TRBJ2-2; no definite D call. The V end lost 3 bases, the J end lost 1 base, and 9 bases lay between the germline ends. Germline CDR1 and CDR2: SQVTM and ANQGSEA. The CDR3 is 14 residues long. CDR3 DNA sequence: TGCAGCGTTGAGGCACCGATGAACACCGGGGAGCTGTTTTTT. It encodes CSVEAPMNTGELFF.

The CDR3 DNA follows: TGTGCCAGCAGCCACCAGGATCGGTATGGCTACACCTTC. As protein: CASSHQDRYGYTF. The rearrangement links TRBV28 to TRBJ1-2; D is undetermined. Deletions cut 6 bases from V and 5 bases from J, with 13 bases between. The CDR3 loop spans 13 amino acids. CDR1 and CDR2 (germline): MDHEN, SYDVKM.

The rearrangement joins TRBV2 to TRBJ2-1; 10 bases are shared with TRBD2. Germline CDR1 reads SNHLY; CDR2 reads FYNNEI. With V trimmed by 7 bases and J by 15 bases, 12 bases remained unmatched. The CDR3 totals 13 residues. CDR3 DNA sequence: TGTGCCAGCAAAGGGATTAGCGGGAGGAGGCCGTTCTTC. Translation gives CASKGISGRRPFF.

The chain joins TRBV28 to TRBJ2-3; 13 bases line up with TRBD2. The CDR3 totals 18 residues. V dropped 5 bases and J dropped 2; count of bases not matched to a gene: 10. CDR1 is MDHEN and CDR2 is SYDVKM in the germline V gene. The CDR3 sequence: CASSPGTSGTSFTDTQYF. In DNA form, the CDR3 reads TGTGCCAGCAGTCCCGGGACTAGCGGGACCAGCTTCACAGATACGCAGTATTTT.

The CDR3 spells CASSQEPLNTEAFF. For the CDR3, the DNA is TGTGCCAGCAGCCAAGAGCCCCTAAACACTGAAGCTTTCTTT. The gene calls are TRBV4-2 and TRBJ1-1; no firm D call. The CDR3 covers 14 residues. Trimming removed 0 bases at V and 2 bases at J, with 7 bases between. The V gene's germline CDR1 is LGHNA and CDR2 YNFKEQ.

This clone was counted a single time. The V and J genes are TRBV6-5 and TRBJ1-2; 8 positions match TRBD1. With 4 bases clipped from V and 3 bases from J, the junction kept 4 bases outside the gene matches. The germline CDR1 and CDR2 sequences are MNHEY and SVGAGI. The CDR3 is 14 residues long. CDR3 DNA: TGTGCCAGCAGTTCAGGGGGCAGGTACTATGGCTACACCTTC. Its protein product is CASSSGGRYYGYTF.

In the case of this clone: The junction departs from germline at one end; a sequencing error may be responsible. The CDR3 region is CASSLAATSGGLAF. CDR3 DNA: TGTGCCAGCAGCTTAGCGGCCACTAGCGGGGGCCTTGCATTC. The V and J genes are TRBV7-2 and TRBJ2-4, with 11 nucleotides matching TRBD2. CDR1 and CDR2 from the germline V gene are SGHTA and FQGNSA. The CDR3 totals 14 residues. Full variable domain (outside the CDR3, taken from reference TRBV7-2 and TRBJ2-4): GAGVSQSPSNKVTEKGKDVELRCDPISGHTALYWYRQSLGQGLEFLIYFQGNSAPDKSGLPSDRFSAERTGGSVSTLTIQRTQQEDSAVYLCASSLAATSGGLAFGAGTRLSVL.

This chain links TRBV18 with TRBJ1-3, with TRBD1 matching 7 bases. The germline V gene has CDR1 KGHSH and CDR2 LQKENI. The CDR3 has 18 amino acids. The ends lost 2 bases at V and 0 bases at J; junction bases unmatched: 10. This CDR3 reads CASSPVTNRDSSGNTIYF. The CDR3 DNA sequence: TGTGCCAGCTCACCAGTTACCAACCGGGACAGCTCTGGAAACACCATATATTTT.

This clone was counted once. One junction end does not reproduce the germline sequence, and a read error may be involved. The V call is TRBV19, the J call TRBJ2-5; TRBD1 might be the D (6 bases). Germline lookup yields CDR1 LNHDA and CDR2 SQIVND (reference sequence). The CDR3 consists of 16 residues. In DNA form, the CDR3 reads TGTGCCAGTAGTATAGAGTTTCTTGTGGGGGCCAATGTTCGTGACTTC. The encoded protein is CASSIEFLVGANVRDF.

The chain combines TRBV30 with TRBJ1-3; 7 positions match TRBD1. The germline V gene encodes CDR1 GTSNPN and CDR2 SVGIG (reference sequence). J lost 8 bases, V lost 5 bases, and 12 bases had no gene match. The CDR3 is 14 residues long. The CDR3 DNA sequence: TGTGCCTGGGCTAACAGGGGCGCTGAGGACACCATATATTTT. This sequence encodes CAWANRGAEDTIYF.

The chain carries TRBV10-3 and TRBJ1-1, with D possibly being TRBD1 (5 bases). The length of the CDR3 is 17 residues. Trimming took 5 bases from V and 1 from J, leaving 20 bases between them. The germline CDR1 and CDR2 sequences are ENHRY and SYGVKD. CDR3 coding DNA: TGTGCCATCAGTAGGCGGTGGGGCCCAGACACGAACACTGAAGCTTTCTTT. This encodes CAISRRWGPDTNTEAFF.

In DNA, the CDR3 is TGTGCCAGCAGTTTACAGGGGCGCTCAAAACTCCACTTT. It is translated as CASSLQGRSKLHF. The gene calls are TRBV7-9 and TRBJ1-6; 7 bases match TRBD1. After removal of 6 bases from V and 16 bases from J, the junction contained 12 bases not matched to a gene. Germline CDR1 SEHNR, CDR2 FQNEAQ (reference sequence). The CDR3 is 13 residues long.

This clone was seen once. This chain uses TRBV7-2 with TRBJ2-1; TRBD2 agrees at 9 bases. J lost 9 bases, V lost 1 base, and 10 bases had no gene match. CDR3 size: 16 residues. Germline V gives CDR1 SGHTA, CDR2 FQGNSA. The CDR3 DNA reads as TGTGCCAGCAGCTTAGAAGGGACTAGCTTATTTAGTGAGCAGTTCTTC. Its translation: CASSLEGTSLFSEQFF.

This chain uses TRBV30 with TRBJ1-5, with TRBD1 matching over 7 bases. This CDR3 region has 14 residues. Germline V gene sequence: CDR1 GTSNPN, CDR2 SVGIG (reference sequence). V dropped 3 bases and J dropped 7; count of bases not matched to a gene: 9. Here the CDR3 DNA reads TGTGCCTGGAGCGAACTAACAGGGGCGCAGCCCCAGCATTTT. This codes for CAWSELTGAQPQHF.